The clone carrying this T cell receptor (beta chain) was seen just once. What it binds is unknown. These data come from a study of cytomegalovirus exposure and HLA in healthy donors. General observations from the study: The listing of 150 or so TCR beta chains classed them as cytomegalovirus-associated.

Trimming removed 2 bases at V and 4 bases at J, with 11 bases between. Per the germline V gene, CDR1 is MNHEY and CDR2 is SVGAGI. The CDR3 spans 14 residues. The PCR made use of 60 Vbeta and 13 Jbeta primers. The table came from immunoSEQ multiplex PCR; TCRdb's copy has only in-frame clones and leaves some out. The table lists about 170,000 clones, 75% to 90% of them singletons, with 1.5% to 2% in the top ten. This receptor was identified in a woman aged 18-35 years in good health and CMV-seronegative. Sequencing was done on a sample of PBMCs. The chain recombines TRBV6-5 with TRBJ1-1; D might be TRBD1 (5 bases). The CDR3 loop is CASSYPGHGTEAFF. CDR3 DNA: TGTGCCAGCAGTTACCCTGGACACGGCACTGAAGCTTTCTTT.